This record looks at one T cell receptor beta chain sequence and its context. Antigen unknown. The sample originates from a study of cytomegalovirus exposure and HLA in healthy donors. The study, taken as a whole, reports: TCR beta V- and J-gene trimming, according to a later analysis, was linked to a missense DCLRE1C variant.

The study ran its PCR with 60 Vbeta and 13 Jbeta primers. Generated by immunoSEQ multiplex PCR, the TCRdb table keeps only in-frame clones and is missing some. This table has about 160,000 clones, about 68% appearing once. Germline CDR1 and CDR2: MGHRA and YSYEKL. The CDR3 spans 15 residues. V lost 1 base to trimming and J lost 4 bases, with 13 bases between them. The clonotype was recovered from a female donor in good health and CMV-seronegative. The material sequenced was PBMCs. The chain joins TRBV4-1 to TRBJ1-1; a possible D gene is TRBD1 (5 bases). DNA of the CDR3: TGCGCCAGCAGCCAAGTTCCAGGGCGACGCACTGAAGCTTTCTTT. Translating gives CASSQVPGRRTEAFF.